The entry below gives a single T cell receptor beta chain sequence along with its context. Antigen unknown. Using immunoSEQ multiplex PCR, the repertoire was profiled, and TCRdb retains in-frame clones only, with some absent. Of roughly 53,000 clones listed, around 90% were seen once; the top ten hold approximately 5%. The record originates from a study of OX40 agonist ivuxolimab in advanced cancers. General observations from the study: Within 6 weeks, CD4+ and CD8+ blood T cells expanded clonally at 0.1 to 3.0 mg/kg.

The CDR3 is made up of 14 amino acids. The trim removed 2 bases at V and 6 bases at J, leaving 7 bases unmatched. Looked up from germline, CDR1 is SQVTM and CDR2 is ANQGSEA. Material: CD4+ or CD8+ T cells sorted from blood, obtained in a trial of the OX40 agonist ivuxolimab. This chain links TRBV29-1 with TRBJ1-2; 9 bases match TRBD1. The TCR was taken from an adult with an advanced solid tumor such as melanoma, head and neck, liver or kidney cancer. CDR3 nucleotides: TGCAGCGTTGAATCGGCCGGGACAGGGAATGGCTACACCTTC. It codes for CSVESAGTGNGYTF.